This TCR beta chain was sequenced during a study of T cell repertoires in cytomegalovirus infection. The table lists this clonotype with a few counts. Its matching antigen is unknown. This CDR3 has 12 residues. CDR1 is SEHNR and CDR2 is FQNEAQ in the germline V gene (reference sequence). V was shortened by 5 bases and J by 11 bases, with 12 bases between the two germline ends. One entry per CDR3 protein, called by TCRdb with MiXCR from the reads. The profile shows approximately 990,000 distinct CDR3 sequences, roughly 30% of them singletons. The clonotype was recovered from a human donor in good health (CMV status not recorded). Some clones in this sample may be carry-over from other donors' samples. The sample in question was cultured CD8+ T cells from PBMCs, obtained from culture after CMV antigen stimulation. The chain joins TRBV7-9 to TRBJ2-2, with D maybe TRBD2 (5 bases). The DNA for the CDR3 is TGTGCCAGCAGCAAACTAGTAGGAGAGCTGTTTTTT. Translating gives CASSKLVGELFF.